Shown below are 20 T cell receptor beta chains from a single sample sequenced in a study of Graves' ophthalmopathy and Graves' hyperthyroidism. Investigators amplified TCR beta CDR3 regions from RNA transcripts. An opening RT-PCR round employed HTBI primers and preceded a second-round multiplex PCR. MiXCR, run by TCRdb on the multiplex PCR reads, gives a single entry per CDR3 protein. The sample carries roughly 600,000 distinct CDR3 sequences, just under 40% recorded once. Material for sequencing was peripheral blood or thyroid tissue (not recorded which). These receptors all come from an adult man with Graves' hyperthyroidism.

This chain joins TRBV10-2 and TRBJ1-2; D perhaps matches TRBD1 (5 bases). The CDR3 contains 16 residues. The V gene lost 0 bases and the J gene lost 0 bases, with 11 bases spanning the gap. Germline CDR1 is WSHSY and CDR2 is SAAADI. CDR3 sequence reads: CASSESRGVSNYGYTF. The CDR3 DNA follows: TGCGCCAGCAGTGAGTCGCGGGGCGTTTCTAACTATGGCTACACCTTC.

Here the CDR3 reads CSQPGQGASVGGYTF. The CDR3 DNA is TGCAGCCAACCGGGACAGGGGGCATCAGTGGGTGGCTACACCTTC. The genes are TRBV29-1 and TRBJ1-2; 12 bases agree with TRBD1. The CDR3 loop spans 15 amino acids. Germline V gene data show CDR1 as SQVTM and CDR2 as ANQGSEA. The ends lost 8 bases at V and 7 bases at J; junction bases unmatched: 14.

The sample holds many counts of this clonotype. The rearrangement joins TRBV4-1 to TRBJ2-5; 8 bases are a match to TRBD1. This CDR3 region has 16 residues. V gave up 0 bases and J gave up 3 bases; unmatched junction bases: 6. CDR1 is MGHRA, CDR2 YSYEKL, per germline. The CDR3 DNA reads as TGCGCCAGCAGCCAAGATCGCCAGGGGGCTGAAGAGACCCAGTACTTC. Translation gives CASSQDRQGAEETQYF.

This clonotype has a count of ten or more. The chain recombines TRBV19 with TRBJ1-4, with D possibly being TRBD1 (6 bases). Trimming removed 4 bases from V and 6 bases from J, with 15 bases in between. The CDR3 contains 15 residues. The germline CDR1 and CDR2 sequences are LNHDA and SQIVND (reference sequence). CDR3 DNA: TGTGCCAGTAGTAGGAAAGGGGGAGCGGATGAAAAACTGTTTTTT. This sequence encodes CASSRKGGADEKLFF.

This chain links TRBV20-1 with TRBJ2-7, with no clear D. The germline V and J ends were trimmed by 3 bases and 3 bases, with 9 bases remaining between them. Germline values: CDR1 DFQATT, CDR2 SNEGSKA (reference sequence). The CDR3 runs 12 residues. The CDR3 sequence is CSASRAYYEQYF. In DNA form, the CDR3 reads TGCAGTGCTAGTCGGGCATACTACGAGCAGTACTTC.

This clonotype was recorded at least ten times. The V and J genes are TRBV19 and TRBJ1-1; no firm D call. V lost 0 bases and J 1 base, leaving 9 bases between the germline ends. Germline CDR1 is LNHDA and CDR2 is SQIVND (reference sequence). This CDR3 has 15 residues. The CDR3 DNA is TGTGCCAGTAGTATAGACGACGGACCGAACACTGAAGCTTTCTTT. It codes for CASSIDDGPNTEAFF.

The chain uses TRBV25-1 and TRBJ2-5; the D gene is possibly TRBD1 (6 bases). The germline V and J ends were trimmed by 6 bases and 3 bases, with 17 bases remaining between them. Germline V gene lookup returns CDR1 MGHDK and CDR2 SYGVNS. The CDR3 length is 15 residues. In DNA form, the CDR3 reads TGTGCCAGCAGCTCCAAGACCGGGGACAAAGAGACCCAGTACTTC. Its protein is CASSSKTGDKETQYF.

In this sample, this clonotype turned up many times. V is TRBV5-8 and J is TRBJ1-2; D is unclear. The V gene's germline CDR1 is SGHTS and CDR2 YDEGEE. Trimming cost V 0 bases and J 7 bases, with 13 bases left between them. CDR3 length: 14 amino acids. As DNA, the CDR3 is TGTGCCAGCAGCTTGGAGGCCGGGTCTGCTGGCTACACCTTC. Its translation: CASSLEAGSAGYTF.

This clonotype was detected a few times. The J gene is TRBJ1-1, the V gene TRBV24-1; D not resolved. The CDR3 is 17 amino acids. CDR1 is KGHDR and CDR2 is SFDVKD in the germline V gene. V lost 12 bases, J lost 0 bases, and 25 bases lay in between. The CDR3 bases are TGTGCCGCCCGTAATAATCAGGAAAGAGGTTTGAACACTGAAGCTTTCTTT. Amino acids: CAARNNQERGLNTEAFF.

This chain connects TRBV24-1 to TRBJ2-3; 10 bases match TRBD1. This CDR3 is built from 15 residues. CDR1 is KGHDR and CDR2 is SFDVKD in the germline V gene. Trimming removed 3 bases from V and 4 bases from J; junction bases left unmatched: 3. CDR3 residues: CATSDPTGGPDTQYF. The CDR3 DNA follows: TGTGCCACCAGTGATCCGACAGGGGGCCCAGATACGCAGTATTTT.

In this sample, this clonotype turned up many times. CDR3 sequence: CATSDLGTLKPQHF. The CDR3 nucleotides read TGTGCCACCAGTGATTTAGGGACTTTGAAGCCCCAGCATTTT. The V call is TRBV24-1, the J call TRBJ1-5; possibly TRBD1 for D (5 bases). The CDR3 is 14 amino acids. CDR1 and CDR2 (germline): KGHDR, SFDVKD. Between the trimmed V and J ends, which lost 1 base and 8 bases, there was a span of 11 bases.

This clonotype has a handful of counts. This chain connects TRBV12-3 or TRBV12-4 to TRBJ1-2; possibly TRBD1 for D (6 bases). V gave up 4 bases and J gave up 8 bases, with 14 bases separating them. The CDR3 sequence is 13 residues long. The CDR3: CASSYRVTGGYTF. CDR3 nucleotide sequence: TGTGCCAGCAGTTACAGGGTGACGGGGGGCTACACCTTC.

The CDR3 DNA follows: TGTGCCAGCAGTGAACGCGGGGGGAGCTCCTACGAGCAGTACTTC. It yields the protein CASSERGGSSYEQYF. The chain recombines TRBV2 with TRBJ2-7, with TRBD2 matching 8 bases. J was trimmed by 0 bases and V by 2 bases; bases with no gene match: 3. The germline gives CDR1 SNHLY, CDR2 FYNNEI. The CDR3 is 15 residues long.

This clonotype was recorded at least ten times. CDR3 sequence reads: CASSLQGYNQPQHF. The CDR3 nucleotides read TGTGCCAGCAGCCTACAGGGGTACAATCAGCCCCAGCATTTT. V and J are TRBV7-9 and TRBJ1-5; TRBD1 matches at 7 bases. The V gene end was trimmed by 5 bases and the J gene end by 3 bases; junction bases not matched to a gene: 4. In germline, CDR1 is SEHNR, CDR2 FQNEAQ (reference sequence). This CDR3 spans 14 amino acids.

The chain has TRBV28 and TRBJ1-5; D is undetermined. The V end was cut by 5 bases, the J end by 4 bases, with 12 bases between. Germline CDR1 MDHEN, CDR2 SYDVKM. The CDR3 extends over 14 amino acids. This CDR3 reads CASSMSRWNQPQHF. As DNA, the CDR3 is TGTGCCAGCAGTATGAGTAGGTGGAATCAGCCCCAGCATTTT.

This clonotype was seen only a few times. This rearrangement joins TRBV7-9 to TRBJ1-4, with a possible D match to TRBD1 (6 bases). Germline loops: CDR1 SEHNR, CDR2 FQNEAQ (reference sequence). V dropped 7 bases and J dropped 2 bases, with 20 bases sitting between them. The CDR3 loop spans 17 amino acids. CDR3 residues: CASNLGGWSATNEKLFF. In DNA form, the CDR3 reads TGTGCCAGCAATCTCGGGGGCTGGTCCGCCACTAATGAAAAACTGTTTTTT.

In regard to this clonotype: An end of the junction does not agree with germline; a read error may underlie this. J is TRBJ2-5 and V is TRBV9, with TRBD2 matching 10 bases. Germline V CDR1 and CDR2: SGDLS, YYNGEE. This CDR3 is 14 amino acids long. The CDR3 region has the DNA TGTGCCAGCAGCCTAGCGGGGGCCCAAGAGACCCGGTACTTC. Protein: CASSLAGAQETRYF.

As to this clonotype: This clone may be a read error of a much larger clone one base away. The CDR3 sequence: CATRPDSGNTVYF. The CDR3 DNA follows: TGTGCCACCCGACCAGACTCTGGAAACACCGTATATTTT. The chain links TRBV10-3 to TRBJ1-3; D is uncertain. Germline V gene sequence: CDR1 ENHRY, CDR2 SYGVKD. The CDR3 covers 13 residues.

The chain couples TRBV2 to TRBJ2-5; D uncertain. CDR1 and CDR2 from the germline V gene are SNHLY and FYNNEI. CDR3 size: 14 residues. V lost 8 bases and J lost 2, with 15 bases in between. This chain's CDR3 is CASSPWTAQETQYF. In nucleotides, the CDR3 is TGTGCCAGCTCACCATGGACGGCTCAAGAGACCCAGTACTTC.

The V gene is TRBV9, the J gene TRBJ2-7; TRBD2 matches 8 bases. V lost 3 bases to trimming and J lost 4 bases; unmatched junction nucleotides: 9. Germline assignment: CDR1 SGDLS and CDR2 YYNGEE. CDR3 length equals 15 residues. CDR3 region: CASSASSGNVYEQYF. CDR3 coding DNA: TGTGCCAGCAGCGCGAGTAGCGGGAATGTTTACGAGCAGTACTTC.